This TCR beta chain comes out of a study of OX40 agonist ivuxolimab in advanced cancers. This clone occurred once. Germline CDR1 is SGHTA and CDR2 is FQGNSA. The CDR3 runs to 14 residues. Between the trimmed V and J ends, which lost 1 base and 4 bases, there was a span of 10 bases. Here immunoSEQ multiplex PCR was the method, and the copy in TCRdb shows in-frame clones only, minus some. The sample has about 75,000 clones; 70% to 90% are singletons. Sequencing used CD4+ or CD8+ T cells sorted from blood, obtained in a trial of the OX40 agonist ivuxolimab. The clonotype originates from an adult with an advanced solid tumor such as melanoma, head and neck, liver or kidney cancer. The chain carries TRBV7-2 and TRBJ1-2; D remains ambiguous. CDR3 nucleotides: TGTGCCAGCAGCTTAGTCCTCGACTCCTATGGCTACACCTTC. It encodes CASSLVLDSYGYTF. Complete variable domain (other parts from reference TRBV7-2 and TRBJ1-2): GAGVSQSPSNKVTEKGKDVELRCDPISGHTALYWYRQSLGQGLEFLIYFQGNSAPDKSGLPSDRFSAERTGGSVSTLTIQRTQQEDSAVYLCASSLVLDSYGYTFGSGTRLTVV.